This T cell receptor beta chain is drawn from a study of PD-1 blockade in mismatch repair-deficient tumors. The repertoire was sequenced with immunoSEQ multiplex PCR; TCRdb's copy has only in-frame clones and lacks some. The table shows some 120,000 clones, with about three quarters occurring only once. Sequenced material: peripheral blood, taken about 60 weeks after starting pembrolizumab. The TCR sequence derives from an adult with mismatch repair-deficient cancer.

The CDR3 DNA sequence: TGCAGCGGACACCCTGACGGCGGTACAGCGGATACGCAGTATTTT. This sequence encodes CSGHPDGGTADTQYF. The V call is TRBV29-1, the J call TRBJ2-3; unclear D gene. The CDR3 consists of 15 residues. Germline lookup yields CDR1 SQVTM and CDR2 ANQGSEA. V dropped 7 bases and J dropped 6 bases, with 23 bases sitting between them.